This T cell receptor beta chain was sequenced in a study of vaccination and CD4 T cells after COVID-19. Turning to the study itself: Testing by nasal swab PCR showed convalescent patients to be SARS-CoV-2 positive; nine were mild and one was severe. There were six male and four female convalescents, and two of them were Hispanic.

This clonotype occurred a few times. The germline V gene has CDR1 MNHNS and CDR2 SASEGT. Trimming took off 7 bases at V and 5 bases at J, with 14 bases between the two ends. The CDR3 contains 13 residues. TCRdb fed the PCR reads into MiXCR, producing one record per CDR3 protein. The sample records about 20,000 distinct CDR3 sequences, 50% to 65% being singletons. The chain combines TRBV6-1 with TRBJ1-2; D gene unclear. Here the sequenced sample was CD4+ T cells from blood, taken after SARS-CoV-2 vaccination. The sequence came from a human donor who had recovered from COVID-19. The CDR3 protein is CASNDGLWYGYTF. DNA of the CDR3: TGTGCCAGCAACGACGGGTTATGGTATGGCTACACCTTC.